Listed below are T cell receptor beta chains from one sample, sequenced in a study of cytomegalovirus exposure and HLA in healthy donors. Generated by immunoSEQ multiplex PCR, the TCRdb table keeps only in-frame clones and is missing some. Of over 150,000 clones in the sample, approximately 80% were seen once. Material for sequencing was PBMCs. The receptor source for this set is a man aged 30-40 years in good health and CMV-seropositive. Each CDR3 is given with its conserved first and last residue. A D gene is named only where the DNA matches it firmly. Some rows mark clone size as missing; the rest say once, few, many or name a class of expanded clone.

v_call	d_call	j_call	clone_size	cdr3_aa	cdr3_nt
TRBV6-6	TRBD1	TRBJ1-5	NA	CASSDRGGPILPQHF	TGTGCCAGCAGCGATAGAGGGGGCCCCATATTGCCCCAGCATTTT
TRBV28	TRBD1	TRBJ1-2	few	CASSHPLGTGSGYTF	TGTGCCAGCAGTCACCCCTTAGGGACAGGTAGTGGCTACACCTTC
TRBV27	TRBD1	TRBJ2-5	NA	CASSLSRTGRETQYF	TGTGCCAGCAGTTTATCCCGGACAGGCCGGGAGACCCAGTACTTC
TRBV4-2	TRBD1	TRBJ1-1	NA	CASSQKTGRSEAFF	TGTGCCAGCAGCCAGAAGACAGGGAGATCTGAAGCTTTCTTT
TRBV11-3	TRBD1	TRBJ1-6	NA	CASSPPGQGLGPLHF	TGTGCCAGCAGCCCCCCCGGACAGGGATTGGGACCCCTCCACTTT
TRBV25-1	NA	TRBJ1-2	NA	CASRQGSGNYGYTF	TGTGCCAGCAGACAAGGAAGCGGGAACTATGGCTACACCTTC
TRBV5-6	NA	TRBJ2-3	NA	CASSSTPPRQYF	TGTGCCAGCAGCTCGACACCCCCAAGGCAGTATTTT
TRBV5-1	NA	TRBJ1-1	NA	CASSGGAEAFF	TGCGCCAGCAGCGGCGGCGCTGAAGCTTTCTTT
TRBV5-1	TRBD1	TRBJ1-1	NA	CASSWGTGQHMNTEAFF	TGCGCCAGCAGCTGGGGAACGGGACAGCACATGAACACTGAAGCTTTCTTT
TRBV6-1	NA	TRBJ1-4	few	CASSDPGRQKWEKLFF	TGTGCCAGCAGTGACCCCGGGAGACAGAAGTGGGAAAAACTGTTTTTT
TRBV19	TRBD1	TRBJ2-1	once	CASSISAGTGGTNEQFF	TGTGCCAGTAGTATATCGGCCGGGACAGGGGGGACCAATGAGCAGTTCTTC
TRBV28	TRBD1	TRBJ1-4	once	CASHQGGGNEKLFF	TGTGCCAGTCATCAGGGGGGCGGTAATGAAAAACTGTTTTTT
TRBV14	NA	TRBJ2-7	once	CASSQDTAVGYVPARYEQYF	TGTGCCAGCAGCCAAGATACGGCAGTTGGTTACGTACCAGCGCGATACGAGCAGTACTTC
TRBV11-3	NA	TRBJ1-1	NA	CASSLVGGSMNTEAFF	TGTGCCAGCAGCTTAGTCGGGGGATCCATGAACACTGAAGCTTTCTTT
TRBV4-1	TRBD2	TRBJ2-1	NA	CASSHGGAVNEQFF	TGCGCCAGCAGCCACGGGGGGGCCGTCAATGAGCAGTTCTTC
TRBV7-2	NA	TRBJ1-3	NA	CASSLRAGSFSGNTIYF	TGTGCCAGCAGCTTAAGGGCAGGGTCATTCTCTGGAAACACCATATATTTT
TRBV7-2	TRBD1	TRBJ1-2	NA	CASSPTGTGFGYTF	TGTGCCAGCAGCCCAACCGGGACAGGGTTTGGCTACACCTTC
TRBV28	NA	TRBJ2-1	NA	CASGWRRNNEQFF	TGTGCCAGCGGTTGGCGGCGGAACAATGAGCAGTTCTTC
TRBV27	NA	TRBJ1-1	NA	CASSGQPSRQANTEAFF	TGTGCCAGCAGTGGCCAACCATCCCGACAGGCGAACACTGAAGCTTTCTTT
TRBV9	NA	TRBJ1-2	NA	CASSVETGHYGYTF	TGTGCCAGCAGCGTAGAAACAGGGCACTATGGCTACACCTTC
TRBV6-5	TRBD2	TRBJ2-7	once	CASSYSKASGGYEQYF	TGTGCCAGCAGTTACTCGAAGGCTAGCGGGGGGTACGAGCAGTACTTC
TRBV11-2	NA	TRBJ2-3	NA	CASSRPNTDTQYF	TGTGCCAGCAGCCGCCCTAACACAGATACGCAGTATTTT
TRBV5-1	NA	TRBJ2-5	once	CASSSQGEETQYF	TGCGCCAGCAGCTCGCAAGGGGAAGAGACCCAGTACTTC
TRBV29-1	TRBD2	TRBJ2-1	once	CSVEVPDRTSVYNEQFF	TGCAGCGTTGAAGTCCCTGACCGGACTAGCGTATACAATGAGCAGTTCTTC
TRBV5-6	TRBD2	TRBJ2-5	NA	CASSLWGGQETQYF	TGTGCCAGCAGCTTGTGGGGGGGGCAAGAGACCCAGTACTTC
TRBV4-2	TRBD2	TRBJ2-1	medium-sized	CASSQDGTSPYNEQFF	TGTGCCAGCAGCCAAGATGGGACTAGCCCCTACAATGAGCAGTTCTTC
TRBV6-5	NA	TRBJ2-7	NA	CASSYTRGAYEQYF	TGTGCCAGCAGTTACACTCGCGGAGCCTACGAGCAGTACTTC
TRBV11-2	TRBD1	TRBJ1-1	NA	CASSLTGGGMNTEAFF	TGTGCCAGCAGCTTAACAGGGGGTGGAATGAACACTGAAGCTTTCTTT
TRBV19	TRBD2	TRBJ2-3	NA	CASSGGWTSGGATQYF	TGTGCCAGTAGTGGCGGATGGACTAGCGGGGGGGCTACGCAGTATTTT
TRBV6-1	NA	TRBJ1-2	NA	CASSRGGFYGYTF	TGTGCCAGCAGTCGGGGGGGTTTCTATGGCTACACCTTC
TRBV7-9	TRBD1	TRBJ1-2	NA	CAITGQGFVNGYTF	TGTGCCATCACGGGACAGGGCTTTGTTAATGGCTACACCTTC
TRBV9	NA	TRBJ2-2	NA	CASNRANTGELFF	TGTGCCAGCAACAGGGCAAACACCGGGGAGCTGTTTTTT
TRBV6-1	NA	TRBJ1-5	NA	CASSEGQLISNQPQHF	TGTGCCAGCAGTGAAGGGCAGTTAATTAGCAATCAGCCCCAGCATTTT
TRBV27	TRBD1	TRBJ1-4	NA	CASSLRGQRHEKLFF	TGTGCCAGCAGTCTAAGGGGACAGAGACATGAAAAACTGTTTTTT
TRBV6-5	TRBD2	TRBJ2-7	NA	CASTPLAGGSYEQYF	TGTGCCAGCACTCCCTTAGCGGGAGGATCCTACGAGCAGTACTTC
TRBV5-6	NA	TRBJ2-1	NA	CASSPTGYNEQFF	TGTGCCAGCAGCCCGACAGGTTACAATGAGCAGTTCTTC
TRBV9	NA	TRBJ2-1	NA	CASSGWRGGSNEQFF	TGTGCCAGCAGCGGGTGGAGGGGGGGTAGTAATGAGCAGTTCTTC
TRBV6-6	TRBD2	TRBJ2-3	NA	CASSNNGGGVADTQYF	TGTGCCAGCAGTAACAACGGGGGGGGAGTCGCAGATACGCAGTATTTT
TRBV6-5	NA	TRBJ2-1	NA	CASSQGQQSYNEQFF	TGTGCCAGCAGCCAAGGACAGCAATCCTACAATGAGCAGTTCTTC
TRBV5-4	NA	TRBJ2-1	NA	CASRHQRAYNEQFF	TGTGCCAGCCGCCACCAGCGGGCCTACAATGAGCAGTTCTTC
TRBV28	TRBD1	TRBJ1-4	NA	CASSSPGTGGIGKLFF	TGTGCCAGCAGTTCCCCGGGGACAGGGGGCATCGGAAAACTGTTTTTT
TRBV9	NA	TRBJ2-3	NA	CASSARQFTDTQYF	TGTGCCAGCAGCGCTAGACAGTTCACAGATACGCAGTATTTT
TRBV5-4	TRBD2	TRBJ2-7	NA	CASSLGGGGRVGREQYF	TGTGCCAGCAGCTTGGGTGGAGGCGGGAGGGTCGGTAGAGAGCAGTACTTC
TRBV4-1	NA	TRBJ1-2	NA	CASSQEPGNYGYTF	TGCGCCAGCAGCCAAGAGCCAGGGAACTATGGCTACACCTTC
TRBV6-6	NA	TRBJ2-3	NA	CASSGGRGRDTQYF	TGTGCCAGCAGTGGGGGGCGGGGGAGGGATACGCAGTATTTT